The entry that follows covers one T cell receptor beta chain sequence. Its target antigen remains unknown. Per-base qualities were not stored, and no clone one base away is much larger. The sample comes from a study of identical twins (TCRdb year 2016). For the study in its entirety: To test whether fetal clonotypes persist, this study deep-sequenced TCR alpha and beta repertoires from monozygotic twins, from unrelated adults of various ages, and from cord blood. To rule out contamination, the twin experiments were replicated at different times with different library preparation protocols. Overall results and qualifications from the work: Out-of-frame TCR alpha sequences shared between twins showed an excess of low generation-probability sequences compared with coincidental sharing between unrelated individuals. Recombination models systematically underestimated out-of-frame TCR alpha sharing in monozygotic twins but agreed with sharing between unrelated individuals. Invariant T cells such as MAIT and iNKT could partly confound zero-insertion analyses, though diverse VJ usage argued against this for most clonotypes. Because the same donors could not be followed over many years, the conclusions depended on cross-sectional statistical analysis. Fewer insertions were carried by abundant cord blood beta clonotypes; a weaker similar trend was observed in young adult naive repertoires, while no such trend was observed in memory repertoires. Excess twin sharing in beta out-of-frame sequences was weaker because fewer shared sequences lowered the signal-to-noise ratio.

Sequences LNHDA (CDR1) and SQIVND (CDR2) are obtained from the germline V gene (reference sequence). V is reduced by 7 bases and J by 3 bases, leaving a spacing of 13 bases between them. The CDR3 runs 13 residues from the cysteine to the phenylalanine. The CDR3 DNA has 39 bases and is translated from base 1. Libraries were made using 5' RACE. The reads were generated on an Illumina HiSeq 2000. A universal primer binding site was introduced by template switching, and a unique molecular identifier was present in the final cDNA, enabling accurate counting of TCR cDNA molecules. Specific primers in the conserved constant-segment region were used to synthesize first-strand cDNA for the TCR alpha and beta chains. Each cDNA library was double barcoded, with a SMART-Mk sample barcode plus Illumina barcodes, to control for contamination. TruSeq adapter sequences and Illumina sample barcodes were added in two successive PCR steps. Sequencing of the TCR alpha and beta cDNA libraries was done on the Illumina HiSeq platform using custom primers. Concerning the study's data processing: Unique molecular identifiers were extracted from raw reads with MiGEC, and CDR3 positions were determined with MiXCR. For each individual, recombination models were inferred using an EM algorithm with the repgenHMM and IGoR tools. Shared clonotypes were analyzed with the tcR package in R, and sharing was normalized by the product of cloneset sizes. Out-of-frame nonproductive sequences were analyzed to study raw recombination free of thymic and clonal selection effects. The public sequencing data were trimmed at Q25 with fastp and processed into clonotypes with MiXCR by TCRdb, which kept only in-frame beta chains. All rows with the same CDR3 protein become a single entry with the most common DNA and genes. The V and J calls here are based on TCRdb, not the publication. The sample table holds roughly 690,000 distinct CDR3 sequences, of which 5.5% to 7.5% were seen once. The ten top clones hold 1.5% to 2% of the sample.

All donors were healthy Caucasians. The researchers also sequenced three unrelated adults who were not twins: a male aged 18 to 30, a male aged 50 to 59, and a female aged 50 to 59. Miltenyi CD45RO+ enrichment and human naive T-cell isolation kits were used to isolate memory (CD45RO+) and naive T cells from PBMC. The chain is made from TRBV19 and TRBJ2-7; the D gene cannot be resolved reliably. The sample consisted of naive T cells sorted from blood. What this sample's cell subset or site label stands for: cells isolated with a human naive T-cell isolation kit. The sequence was obtained from a man between 18 and 29 years old in good health. The DNA sequence reads TGTGCCAGTACTGAATCCGCCGGCTACGAGCAGTACTTC. This sequence encodes CASTESAGYEQYF. The full variable domain, completed from the reference TRBV19 and TRBJ2-7 proteins outside the CDR3, reads DGGITQSPKYLFRKEGQNVTLSCEQNLNHDAMYWYRQDPGQGLRLIYYSQIVNDFQKGDIAEGYSVSREKKESFPLTVTSAQKNPTAFYLCASTESAGYEQYFGPGTRLTVT.